Listed here are 25 T cell receptor beta chains from one sample, sequenced in a study of T cell repertoires in cytomegalovirus infection. Antigens of these TCRs are unknown. Via MiXCR, TCRdb re-called the reads, giving one row per CDR3 protein. The sample has 680,000 or so distinct CDR3 sequences, approximately 33% seen once. Sequences were derived from cultured PBMCs, sampled from culture after CMV antigen stimulation. These receptors were collected from a human donor in good health (CMV status not recorded). Some clones in this sample may be carry-over from other donors' samples.

This clonotype was detected only a few times. The J gene is TRBJ1-5, the V gene TRBV7-2, with D unresolved. The CDR3 consists of 14 residues. In germline, CDR1 is SGHTA, CDR2 FQGNSA. V was clipped by 1 base and J by 2 bases, with 6 bases between them. Here the CDR3 reads CASSLETGNQPQHF. The CDR3 DNA is TGTGCCAGCAGCTTAGAGACGGGCAATCAGCCCCAGCATTTT.

This chain uses TRBV6-5 with TRBJ2-7, with 13 bases lining up with TRBD2. V shed 4 bases and J 5 bases; nucleotides not matched to a gene: 2. From germline, CDR1 is MNHEY and CDR2 SVGAGI. The CDR3 runs 14 residues. CDR3 residues: CASSWGLAGHEQYF. The CDR3, as DNA: TGTGCCAGCAGTTGGGGACTAGCGGGACACGAGCAGTACTTC.

The chain couples TRBV11-2 to TRBJ1-2, with 8 bases matching TRBD1. The CDR3 totals 15 residues. Germline CDR1 reads SGHAT; CDR2 reads FQNNGV. The V segment lost 4 bases and the J segment 5 bases; nucleotides outside the gene matches: 9. CDR3 sequence: CASSSRTGLGYGYTF. CDR3 DNA sequence: TGTGCCAGCAGCTCCAGGACAGGGCTAGGGTATGGCTACACCTTC.

The chain uses TRBV29-1 and TRBJ1-1, with D possibly TRBD1 on 6 matching bases. Trimming took 4 bases from V and 0 from J, leaving 15 bases between them. CDR3 size: 15 residues. Germline CDR1 SQVTM, CDR2 ANQGSEA. The CDR3 loop is CSVVFRGWVNTEAFF. Here the CDR3 DNA reads TGCAGCGTTGTTTTCAGGGGTTGGGTGAACACTGAAGCTTTCTTT.

The chain is built from TRBV20-1 and TRBJ1-1; 9 bases line up with TRBD1. CDR1 is DFQATT, CDR2 SNEGSKA, per germline (reference sequence). Losses at the gene ends were 6 bases for V and 4 bases for J; bases not matched to a gene: 9. The CDR3 sequence is 14 residues long. The CDR3 region is CSAPRQGGFTEAFF. The CDR3 bases are TGCAGTGCCCCCAGACAGGGGGGATTCACTGAAGCTTTCTTT.

The chain recombines TRBV20-1 with TRBJ2-1; D perhaps matches TRBD2 (5 bases). Germline V CDR1 and CDR2: DFQATT, SNEGSKA (reference sequence). This CDR3 region has 20 residues. V was trimmed by 0 bases and J by 1 base, leaving 25 bases between them. CDR3: CSARDRGESPRGKSYNEQFF. The CDR3 bases are TGCAGTGCTAGAGATCGTGGCGAGTCCCCTCGGGGAAAGTCCTACAATGAGCAGTTCTTC.

V usage is TRBV4-2 and J usage is TRBJ2-1; perhaps TRBD2 as D (6 bases). The V gene lost 2 bases and the J gene lost 5 bases, with 13 bases spanning the gap. Per the germline V gene, CDR1 is LGHNA and CDR2 is YNFKEQ. CDR3 size: 15 residues. CDR3 DNA sequence: TGTGCCAGCAGCCAACCGGGAGAAGCAGACAATGAGCAGTTCTTC. Its protein product is CASSQPGEADNEQFF.

Notes on this clonotype: Being one base from a much bigger clone, this may be a read error. This chain links TRBV7-2 with TRBJ1-3; D call uncertain. The V end lost 5 bases, the J end lost 4 bases, and 12 bases lay between the germline ends. This CDR3 spans 14 amino acids. Germline V lookup: CDR1 SGHTA, CDR2 FQGNSA. CDR3 protein: CASSTGGRGNTIYF. The DNA for the CDR3 is TGTGCCAGCAGCACGGGCGGCCGGGGAAACACCATATATTTT. Full variable domain (remainder filled in from reference TRBV7-2 and TRBJ1-3): GAGVSQSPSNKVTEKGKDVELRCDPISGHTALYWYRQSLGQGLEFLIYFQGNSAPDKSGLPSDRFSAERTGGSVSTLTIQRTQQEDSAVYLCASSTGGRGNTIYFGEGSWLTVV.

The rearrangement links TRBV28 to TRBJ1-5; 7 bases map to TRBD1. Trimming took 6 bases from V and 5 from J; bases not matched to a gene: 13. Germline loops: CDR1 MDHEN, CDR2 SYDVKM. The CDR3 length is 16 residues. CDR3 sequence (DNA): TGTGCCAGCAGCCCGTCTCGGACAGGACGGTATCAGCCCCAGCATTTT. This translates into CASSPSRTGRYQPQHF.

The CDR3 is CASSTPRGSGGDTQYF. The CDR3 bases are TGTGCCAGCAGCACCCCTCGGGGGAGTGGTGGAGATACGCAGTATTTT. This chain links TRBV7-2 with TRBJ2-3; a possible D gene is TRBD2 (6 bases). CDR1 and CDR2 (germline): SGHTA, FQGNSA. This CDR3 spans 16 amino acids. V was trimmed by 5 bases and J by 5 bases, leaving 20 bases between them.

This chain connects TRBV7-2 to TRBJ2-1, with TRBD2 matching 12 bases. V dropped 6 bases and J dropped 9; count of bases not matched to a gene: 6. Germline-derived CDR1 and CDR2 are SGHTA and FQGNSA. The CDR3 length is 14 residues. CDR3 sequence: CASRPGLAGIEQFF. The CDR3 nucleotides read TGTGCCAGCAGACCCGGACTAGCGGGAATTGAGCAGTTCTTC.

The CDR3 region has the DNA TGTGCCAGTAGTAAACAGGGGGCGGGGTACCAAGAGACCCAGTACTTC. Protein: CASSKQGAGYQETQYF. The chain has TRBV19 and TRBJ2-5, with TRBD1 matching 9 bases. The junction had 6 bases not matched to a gene; V was cut back by 4 bases and J by 0 bases. CDR3 size: 16 residues. Germline V gives CDR1 LNHDA, CDR2 SQIVND (reference sequence).

This clonotype was found a few times. The chain links TRBV11-2 to TRBJ2-3; 7 bases are shared with TRBD2. The germline CDR1 and CDR2 sequences are SGHAT and FQNNGV. V trimming: 1 base; J trimming: 4 bases; junction bases outside the gene matches: 11. The CDR3 runs to 17 residues. The CDR3 is CASSLAPRGGRPDTQYF. CDR3 coding DNA: TGTGCCAGCAGCTTAGCCCCGAGGGGCGGGAGACCAGATACGCAGTATTTT.

This clonotype has ten or more counts. The chain recombines TRBV7-2 with TRBJ1-5, with D perhaps TRBD1 (6 bases). Trimming stripped 5 bases from V and 3 bases from J, with 14 bases between. Germline CDR1 reads SGHTA; CDR2 reads FQGNSA. The length of the CDR3 is 15 residues. CDR3 sequence (DNA): TGTGCCAGCAGCCCTATAGGGACAACCAATCAGCCCCAGCATTTT. It translates to CASSPIGTTNQPQHF.

The gene calls are TRBV4-1 and TRBJ1-3; tentatively, D is TRBD1 (5 bases). The CDR3 runs to 15 residues. Trimming shortened V by 3 bases and J by 3 bases, and 12 bases separated the two germline ends. CDR1 is MGHRA, CDR2 YSYEKL, per germline. DNA of the CDR3: TGCGCCAGCAGCCACCCACGGGGGGGTGGAAACACCATATATTTT. Its protein is CASSHPRGGGNTIYF.

This clonotype occurred a few times. This chain uses TRBV10-3 with TRBJ2-5; 10 bases align to TRBD2. Germline CDR1 and CDR2: ENHRY and SYGVKD. This CDR3 has 17 amino acids. The ends lost 3 bases at V and 5 bases at J; junction bases unmatched: 12. The CDR3 sequence is CAISEGWSGRAAETQYF. The CDR3 DNA is TGTGCCATCAGTGAAGGTTGGAGCGGGAGGGCAGCGGAGACCCAGTACTTC.

This clonotype was counted between two and nine times. The chain is built from TRBV30 and TRBJ2-7, with D unclear. This CDR3 is 12 amino acids long. Germline CDR1 reads GTSNPN; CDR2 reads SVGIG (reference sequence). Trimming shortened V by 3 bases and J by 7 bases, and 13 bases separated the two germline ends. CDR3 sequence reads: CAWSLGPGEQYF. Here the CDR3 DNA reads TGTGCCTGGAGCCTCGGACCAGGAGAGCAGTACTTC.

This clonotype occurred a few times. V is TRBV7-8 and J is TRBJ2-1; 10 positions match TRBD2. Germline V gene data show CDR1 as SGHVS and CDR2 as FQNEAQ. V shed 0 bases and J 0 bases; nucleotides not matched to a gene: 2. The CDR3 spans 17 residues. The CDR3 spells CASSLAASGSSYNEQFF. In DNA form, the CDR3 reads TGTGCCAGCAGCTTAGCGGCTAGCGGGAGCTCCTACAATGAGCAGTTCTTC.

The gene calls are TRBV2 and TRBJ2-7; D remains ambiguous. Germline CDR1 and CDR2: SNHLY and FYNNEI. CDR3 length: 12 amino acids. V lost 8 bases to trimming and J lost 3 bases, with 11 bases between them. The CDR3 region is CASLGLGYEQYF. CDR3 in DNA: TGTGCCAGCCTAGGATTAGGCTACGAGCAGTACTTC.

This clonotype occurred a few times. The J gene is TRBJ2-3, the V gene TRBV6-2 or TRBV6-3; D is unresolved. V lost 6 bases to trimming and J lost 2 bases, with 18 bases between them. Looked up from germline, CDR1 is MNHEY and CDR2 is SVGEGT. This CDR3 region has 16 residues. The CDR3 coding sequence is TGTGCCAGCAGCCGTCCGTCGTACTCGAACACAGATACGCAGTATTTT. As protein: CASSRPSYSNTDTQYF.

The chain employs TRBV6-6 and TRBJ1-5; D is possibly TRBD1 (5 bases). CDR3 length: 14 amino acids. Trimming shortened V by 2 bases and J by 5 bases, and 10 bases separated the two germline ends. CDR1 and CDR2 from the germline V gene are MNHNY and SVGAGI (reference sequence). The CDR3 DNA sequence: TGTGCCAGCAGTTACCGGGACGGAGATCAGCCCCAGCATTTT. Encoded protein: CASSYRDGDQPQHF.

This clonotype has only one observation. V is TRBV2 and J is TRBJ1-2; D uncertain. Looked up from germline, CDR1 is SNHLY and CDR2 is FYNNEI. The CDR3 spans 14 residues. Trimming shortened V by 7 bases and J by 2 bases, and 14 bases separated the two germline ends. DNA of the CDR3: TGTGCCAGCATACCCCTAGAGAAAAACTATGGCTACACCTTC. Amino acid sequence: CASIPLEKNYGYTF.

In its sample, this clonotype was seen many times. The J gene is TRBJ1-2, the V gene TRBV7-2, with TRBD1 matching 12 bases. Trimming at V came to 5 bases and at J to 2 bases, leaving 3 bases not matched to a gene. CDR3 size: 15 residues. Germline V gives CDR1 SGHTA, CDR2 FQGNSA. CDR3 nucleotide sequence: TGTGCCAGCAGCCCGGGGACAGGGGGCAACTATGGCTACACCTTC. It yields the protein CASSPGTGGNYGYTF. The complete variable domain, with remaining parts taken from reference TRBV7-2 and TRBJ1-2, reads GAGVSQSPSNKVTEKGKDVELRCDPISGHTALYWYRQSLGQGLEFLIYFQGNSAPDKSGLPSDRFSAERTGGSVSTLTIQRTQQEDSAVYLCASSPGTGGNYGYTFGSGTRLTVV.

The sample holds a few counts of this clonotype. The rearrangement links TRBV7-2 to TRBJ2-1; D call uncertain. This CDR3 spans 14 amino acids. Germline CDR1 and CDR2: SGHTA and FQGNSA. V was cut by 5 bases and J by 5 bases, with 13 bases left in between. In nucleotides, the CDR3 is TGTGCCAGCAGCCGAGTTGACGCGCACAATGAGCAGTTCTTC. Its translation is CASSRVDAHNEQFF.

This clonotype was seen repeatedly, ten times or more. The rearrangement joins TRBV7-2 to TRBJ2-5; 7 bases fit TRBD2. V lost 6 bases and J lost 2; bases outside the gene matches: 6. The CDR3 runs 14 residues. CDR1 SGHTA and CDR2 FQGNSA come from the germline V gene. The CDR3 region is CASSLAVEQETQYF. CDR3 sequence (DNA): TGTGCCAGCAGTCTAGCGGTAGAACAAGAGACCCAGTACTTC.